This T cell receptor (beta chain) is from a study of radiotherapy plus CTLA-4 blockade in lung cancer (dated by TCRdb to between 2017 and 2018). Turning to the overall study: Objective responses occurred in about 20% of enrolled patients, and 30% to 35% achieved disease control.

Focal radiation therapy combined with CTLA-4 blockade (ipilimumab) was tested in patients with chemo-refractory metastatic non-small-cell lung cancer. The research as a whole found: The strongest predictors of response, as reported, were early dynamic changes in blood T cell clones along with a rise in serum interferon-beta after radiation. After treatment with radiotherapy and ipilimumab, TCR clones that came from tumors expanded in the peripheral blood.

With regard to this clone: Its antigen remains unidentified. Base qualities were left out, and no much larger clone turns up one base away.

Library prep was done by the immunoSEQ multiplex PCR assay. The clones in this table, taken by TCRdb from immuneACCESS, are in-frame only. Not every clone is retained; where verified, under half of the shortfall comes from an unresolved V gene, and the cause of the rest is unknown. For this sample there are tens of thousands of clones; around 84% appear just once. The leading ten clones occupy approximately 16% of the sample. From the cysteine up to the phenylalanine, the CDR3 has a length of 15 residues. Only the CDR3 DNA is retained, 45 bases long and in frame from the first base. The germline V end is reduced by 1 base and the J end by 2 bases; junction bases left unmatched: 4. From the germline V gene, CDR1 is MDHEN and CDR2 is SYDVKM.

The starting material was peripheral blood, obtained from a patient treated with radiotherapy plus ipilimumab. The chain links TRBV28 with TRBJ1-2; TRBD1 aligns with 7 central bases. The clonotype comes from a human donor with non-small cell lung cancer that progressed on radiotherapy plus ipilimumab. The DNA is TGTGCCAGCAGTTTATCCCCGACAGGGAACTATGGCTACACCTTC. Protein translation: CASSLSPTGNYGYTF.